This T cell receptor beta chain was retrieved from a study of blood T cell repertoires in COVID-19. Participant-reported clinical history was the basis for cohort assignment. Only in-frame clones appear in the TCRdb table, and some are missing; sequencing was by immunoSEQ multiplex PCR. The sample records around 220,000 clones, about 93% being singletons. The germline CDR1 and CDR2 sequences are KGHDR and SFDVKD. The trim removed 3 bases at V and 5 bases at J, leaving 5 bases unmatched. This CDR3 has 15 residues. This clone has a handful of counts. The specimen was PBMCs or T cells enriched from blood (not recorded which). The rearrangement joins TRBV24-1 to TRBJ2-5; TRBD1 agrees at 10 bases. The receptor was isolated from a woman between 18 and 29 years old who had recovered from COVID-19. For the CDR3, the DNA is TGTGCCACCAGTGATAGGACAGGGGGAGACGAGACCCAGTACTTC. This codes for CATSDRTGGDETQYF.